This passage covers 32 T cell receptor beta chains from one sample sequenced in a study of shared clonotypes between healthy human individuals. Generated by immunoSEQ multiplex PCR, the TCRdb table keeps only in-frame clones and is missing some. This table holds about 510,000 clones, almost 97% found once. Sequenced sample: naive CD4+ T cells sorted from blood. Subset noted: CD45RA+ positively selected. Receptors were obtained from a woman between 25 and 40 years old in good health.

V usage is TRBV25-1 and J usage is TRBJ2-7; D is unclear. The CDR3 has 14 amino acids. Germline V gene sequence: CDR1 MGHDK, CDR2 SYGVNS. V lost 7 bases and J lost 3, with 16 bases in between. The CDR3 here is CASIKDALHYEQYF. Here the CDR3 DNA reads TGTGCCAGCATCAAAGACGCGTTGCACTACGAGCAGTACTTC.

The chain is built from TRBV28 and TRBJ2-7, with D uncertain. Per the germline V gene, CDR1 is MDHEN and CDR2 is SYDVKM. The CDR3 spans 15 residues. Trimming removed 5 bases from V and 3 bases from J, with 17 bases in between. CDR3 loop: CASSRGDMTSYEQYF. The CDR3 DNA follows: TGTGCCAGCAGTCGTGGAGACATGACGAGCTACGAGCAGTACTTC.

The chain has TRBV5-1 and TRBJ2-2; D is perhaps TRBD2 (6 bases). V gave up 3 bases and J gave up 6 bases, with 15 bases separating them. Germline assignment: CDR1 SGHRS and CDR2 YFSETQ. The CDR3 covers 15 residues. CDR3 nucleotides: TGCGCCAGCAGCTCCTCGACTAGTTTCGCCGGGGAGCTGTTTTTT. Its translation is CASSSSTSFAGELFF.

The chain employs TRBV21-1 and TRBJ2-3; TRBD2, the D gene given by the table, was not confirmed from the DNA. TRBV21-1 is labeled a pseudogene. This CDR3 is built from 17 residues. The CDR3 region has the DNA TGTGCCAGCAGCACTTCCACTCCCTTTGTCATGCAAGATACGCAGTATTTT. Its protein is CASSTSTPFVMQDTQYF.

The CDR3 sequence is CASSRVLNTEAFF. In DNA, the CDR3 is TGTGCCAGCAGCCGAGTTCTGAACACTGAAGCTTTCTTT. This chain links TRBV28 with TRBJ1-1; D remains ambiguous. CDR3 length: 13 residues. With 6 bases removed from V and 0 bases from J, the gap between germline ends came to 8 bases. The V gene's germline CDR1 is MDHEN and CDR2 SYDVKM.

The V call is TRBV2, the J call TRBJ1-2, with D unclear. The V gene's germline CDR1 is SNHLY and CDR2 FYNNEI. V was pared by 2 bases and J by 7 bases, with 14 bases between. The CDR3 runs to 14 residues. The CDR3 loop reads CASSEKVPALGYTF. The CDR3 nucleotides are TGTGCCAGCAGTGAAAAGGTCCCCGCTCTTGGCTACACCTTC.

The chain carries TRBV7-9 and TRBJ2-7, with TRBD1 matching 10 bases. CDR3 length equals 15 residues. Trimming cost V 5 bases and J 4 bases; bases outside gene matches: 8. Germline V gives CDR1 SEHNR, CDR2 FQNEAQ (reference sequence). The CDR3 sequence is CASSRGQGGLYEQYF. The CDR3 DNA reads TGTGCCAGCAGCAGAGGACAGGGGGGCCTGTACGAGCAGTACTTC.

The chain carries TRBV27 and TRBJ2-1; D unresolved. CDR3 length: 18 amino acids. Trimming took off 3 bases at V and 0 bases at J, with 18 bases between the two ends. CDR1 and CDR2 from the germline V gene are MNHEY and SMNVEV (reference sequence). The CDR3 DNA is TGTGCCAGCAGTTTTCGGGCGAACCTCCCAGACTCCTACAATGAGCAGTTCTTC. Translated, it gives CASSFRANLPDSYNEQFF.

This sequence joins TRBV5-1 and TRBJ1-5, with 10 bases lining up with TRBD1. With V trimmed by 4 bases and J by 3 bases, 7 bases remained unmatched. The germline CDR1 and CDR2 sequences are SGHRS and YFSETQ. This CDR3 has 16 amino acids. Here the CDR3 reads CASSPGDRGNNQPQHF. The CDR3 DNA sequence: TGCGCCAGCAGCCCCGGGGACAGGGGAAACAATCAGCCCCAGCATTTT.

The J gene is TRBJ1-6, the V gene TRBV28, with TRBD1 matching over 7 bases. The length of the CDR3 is 14 residues. After removal of 5 bases from V and 10 bases from J, the junction contained 8 bases not matched to a gene. Germline CDR1 is MDHEN and CDR2 is SYDVKM. CDR3 sequence (DNA): TGTGCCAGCAGTCCCGACAGGGCTCTATCACCCCTCCACTTT. Its protein is CASSPDRALSPLHF.

The V and J genes are TRBV28 and TRBJ1-5; D unresolved. Trimming left V 5 bases short and J 0 bases short, with 17 bases between. The V gene's germline CDR1 is MDHEN and CDR2 SYDVKM. The CDR3 covers 17 residues. The CDR3 loop reads CASSASGIQFSNQPQHF. Written as DNA, the CDR3 is TGTGCCAGCAGTGCGTCGGGAATCCAATTTAGCAATCAGCCCCAGCATTTT.

The chain couples TRBV19 to TRBJ2-5; D is perhaps TRBD1 or TRBD2 (6 bases each). Germline-derived CDR1 and CDR2 are LNHDA and SQIVND (reference sequence). This CDR3 spans 16 amino acids. V was shortened by 3 bases and J by 2 bases, with 16 bases between the two germline ends. In DNA form, the CDR3 reads TGTGCCAGTAGTATTATCGGCAGGGGAGGACAAGAGACCCAGTACTTC. This translates into CASSIIGRGGQETQYF. The variable domain in full, with the rest retrieved from reference TRBV19 and TRBJ2-5, is DGGITQSPKYLFRKEGQNVTLSCEQNLNHDAMYWYRQDPGQGLRLIYYSQIVNDFQKGDIAEGYSVSREKKESFPLTVTSAQKNPTAFYLCASSIIGRGGQETQYFGPGTRLLVL.

The chain uses TRBV28 and TRBJ2-2; 9 bases map to TRBD2. The length of the CDR3 is 17 residues. Germline V gene lookup returns CDR1 MDHEN and CDR2 SYDVKM. V gave up 3 bases and J gave up 0 bases; unmatched junction bases: 5. CDR3 residues: CASSLPASGTNTGELFF. The CDR3 coding sequence is TGTGCCAGCAGTTTGCCGGCTAGCGGGACGAACACCGGGGAGCTGTTTTTT.

The chain carries TRBV5-1 and TRBJ2-5; 9 bases match TRBD1. The DNA end is a closer match to TRBJ2-7, so the J assignment may be wrong. The CDR3 extends over 16 amino acids. From germline, CDR1 is SGHRS and CDR2 YFSETQ. CDR3 loop: CASSSSRDRAPYEQYF. The DNA for the CDR3 is TGCGCCAGCAGCTCAAGCCGGGACAGGGCCCCCTACGAGCAGTACTTC.

This chain joins TRBV5-5 and TRBJ2-7, with unresolved D. The germline V gene encodes CDR1 SGHKS and CDR2 YYEKEE (reference sequence). The CDR3 runs to 12 residues. Between the trimmed V and J ends, which lost 4 bases and 2 bases, there was a span of 7 bases. CDR3 loop: CASSPSPYEQYF. The CDR3 DNA follows: TGTGCCAGCAGCCCCTCCCCCTACGAGCAGTACTTC.

The chain is built from TRBV18 and TRBJ1-4; a weak D match, TRBD1 (5 bases). V was clipped by 4 bases and J by 8 bases, with 11 bases between them. The CDR3 runs 13 residues. Germline CDR1 KGHSH, CDR2 LQKENI. The CDR3, as DNA: TGTGCCAGCTCACGGGGGTTGGAGGAAAAACTGTTTTTT. This sequence encodes CASSRGLEEKLFF.

The chain links TRBV4-2 to TRBJ2-1; 9 bases match TRBD2. CDR1 and CDR2 from the germline V gene are LGHNA and YNFKEQ. The CDR3 runs 14 residues. V trimming: 3 bases; J trimming: 5 bases; junction bases outside the gene matches: 2. CDR3 nucleotides: TGTGCCAGCAGCCAGCGACTAGCGGACAATGAGCAGTTCTTC. Its protein is CASSQRLADNEQFF.

This chain joins TRBV14 and TRBJ2-1; D may correspond to TRBD1 or TRBD2 (5 bases each). The germline V gene encodes CDR1 SGHDN and CDR2 FVKESK. Trimming removed 4 bases from V and 10 bases from J, with 17 bases in between. The CDR3 is 14 amino acids. CDR3 DNA sequence: TGTGCCAGCAGCCCCCGGGGCCGACGCGGCGAGCAGTTCTTC. Translating it yields CASSPRGRRGEQFF.

The chain uses TRBV6-1 and TRBJ1-1; D gene uncertain. CDR1 and CDR2 (germline): MNHNS, SASEGT. V lost 4 bases to trimming and J lost 1 base, with 7 bases between them. The CDR3 loop spans 13 amino acids. The CDR3 coding sequence is TGTGCCAGCAGTGTGACACAGAACACTGAAGCTTTCTTT. Translation gives CASSVTQNTEAFF.

This rearrangement joins TRBV7-9 to TRBJ2-3; 7 bases fit TRBD2. The CDR3 has 14 amino acids. Germline lookup yields CDR1 SEHNR and CDR2 FQNEAQ (reference sequence). The ends lost 2 bases at V and 6 bases at J; junction bases unmatched: 5. CDR3: CASSLIQGGDTQYF. For the CDR3, the DNA is TGTGCCAGCAGCTTAATTCAGGGAGGGGATACGCAGTATTTT.

The V and J genes are TRBV7-7 and TRBJ2-5; D unclear. Trimming shortened V by 6 bases and J by 5 bases, and 7 bases separated the two germline ends. This CDR3 has 11 amino acids. Germline V gives CDR1 SSHAT, CDR2 FNYEAQ (reference sequence). CDR3 DNA sequence: TGTGCCAGCAGTATGGGGGAGACCCAGTACTTC. Translating gives CASSMGETQYF.

This sequence joins TRBV5-1 and TRBJ2-5, with D uncertain. The V end was cut by 4 bases, the J end by 6 bases, with 16 bases between. Germline V lookup: CDR1 SGHRS, CDR2 YFSETQ. CDR3 length: 14 residues. As DNA, the CDR3 is TGCGCCAGCAGCCCGTGGACGATACGAAAGACCCAGTACTTC. This encodes CASSPWTIRKTQYF.

The chain uses TRBV7-9 and TRBJ2-7; unclear D gene. The length of the CDR3 is 15 residues. In germline, CDR1 is SEHNR, CDR2 FQNEAQ (reference sequence). Trimming shortened V by 5 bases and J by 4 bases, and 18 bases separated the two germline ends. This CDR3 is CASSQDGTLRYEQYF. CDR3 coding DNA: TGTGCCAGCAGCCAGGACGGCACCCTCCGTTACGAGCAGTACTTC. Drawing the rest from reference TRBV7-9 and TRBJ2-7, the complete variable domain is DTGVSQNPRHKITKRGQNVTFRCDPISEHNRLYWYRQTLGQGPEFLTYFQNEAQLEKSRLLSDRFSAERPKGSFSTLEIQRTEQGDSAMYLCASSQDGTLRYEQYFGPGTRLTVT.

This clone was seen only once. V is TRBV20-1 and J is TRBJ2-7; D gene uncertain. Trimming took 1 base from V and 5 from J, leaving 6 bases between them. The CDR3 spans 11 residues. The germline gives CDR1 DFQATT, CDR2 SNEGSKA (reference sequence). In DNA form, the CDR3 reads TGCAGTGCTAGAGGACGCAACGAGCAGTACTTC. It yields the protein CSARGRNEQYF.

This clone was detected once. The J gene is TRBJ1-3, the V gene TRBV6-6; D is possibly TRBD1 (6 bases). The CDR3 loop spans 15 amino acids. CDR1 MNHNY and CDR2 SVGAGI come from the germline V gene (reference sequence). With 5 bases removed from V and 0 bases from J, the gap between germline ends came to 11 bases. CDR3: CASSDDRISGNTIYF. CDR3 bases: TGTGCCAGCAGTGACGACAGGATCTCTGGAAACACCATATATTTT.

The V and J genes are TRBV7-6 and TRBJ2-4; 8 nucleotides line up with TRBD1. The CDR3 is made up of 15 amino acids. V dropped 5 bases and J dropped 1; count of bases not matched to a gene: 4. Germline CDR1 reads SGHVS; CDR2 reads FNYEAQ. CDR3 DNA: TGTGCCAGCAGCAAGGACAGGGACGCCAAAAACATTCAGTACTTC. Protein: CASSKDRDAKNIQYF.

This clone was seen once. This chain joins TRBV5-1 and TRBJ2-1; 9 nucleotides line up with TRBD2. CDR3 length equals 13 residues. V trimming: 4 bases; J trimming: 8 bases; junction bases outside the gene matches: 4. Germline values: CDR1 SGHRS, CDR2 YFSETQ. The CDR3 loop is CASSHSGGDEQFF. In nucleotides, the CDR3 is TGCGCCAGCAGCCATAGCGGGGGCGATGAGCAGTTCTTC.

The chain joins TRBV9 to TRBJ2-7, with D possibly TRBD1 on 6 matching bases. The CDR3 runs 15 residues. V lost 4 bases and J 0 bases, leaving 14 bases between the germline ends. The germline V gene encodes CDR1 SGDLS and CDR2 YYNGEE. The CDR3 DNA reads TGTGCCAGCAGCCCTAGACAGGAGAGCTCCTACGAGCAGTACTTC. Its protein product is CASSPRQESSYEQYF.

The V call is TRBV25-1, the J call TRBJ2-7; D may be TRBD1 (6 bases). Germline CDR1 is MGHDK and CDR2 is SYGVNS. V lost 4 bases to trimming and J lost 3 bases, with 13 bases between them. The CDR3 is 14 residues long. The CDR3 DNA is TGTGCCAGCAGTGGCCAGGGGCGAGACTACGAGCAGTACTTC. Protein product: CASSGQGRDYEQYF.

In its sample, this clone was seen once. The rearrangement links TRBV18 to TRBJ1-3; weak D call: TRBD1 (5 bases). Per germline, CDR1 KGHSH and CDR2 LQKENI. The CDR3 runs 15 residues. The V end was cut by 3 bases, the J end by 7 bases, with 16 bases between. CDR3 nucleotides: TGTGCCAGCTCACCGTCTCAGGGTGAGGCGAACACCATATATTTT. Its protein product is CASSPSQGEANTIYF. Supplemented by reference TRBV18 and TRBJ1-3, the full variable domain reads NAGVMQNPRHLVRRRGQEARLRCSPMKGHSHVYWYRQLPEEGLKFMVYLQKENIIDESGMPKERFSAEFPKEGPSILRIQQVVRGDSAAYFCASSPSQGEANTIYFGEGSWLTVV.

The CDR3 DNA is TGTGCCAGCAGTACCCATACGTTAGATACGCAGTATTTT. Protein product: CASSTHTLDTQYF. J is TRBJ2-3 and V is TRBV28; D is undetermined. Germline CDR1 MDHEN, CDR2 SYDVKM. CDR3 size: 13 residues. V lost 5 bases, J lost 5 bases, and 11 bases lay in between.

The chain has TRBV9 and TRBJ2-7; 8 bases are a match to TRBD1. The germline V gene encodes CDR1 SGDLS and CDR2 YYNGEE. The ends lost 0 bases at V and 4 bases at J; junction bases unmatched: 6. This CDR3 is built from 15 residues. The DNA of the CDR3 is TGTGCCAGCAGCGTAGAGCTCGGACAGGGTTACGAGCAGTACTTC. Its translation: CASSVELGQGYEQYF.